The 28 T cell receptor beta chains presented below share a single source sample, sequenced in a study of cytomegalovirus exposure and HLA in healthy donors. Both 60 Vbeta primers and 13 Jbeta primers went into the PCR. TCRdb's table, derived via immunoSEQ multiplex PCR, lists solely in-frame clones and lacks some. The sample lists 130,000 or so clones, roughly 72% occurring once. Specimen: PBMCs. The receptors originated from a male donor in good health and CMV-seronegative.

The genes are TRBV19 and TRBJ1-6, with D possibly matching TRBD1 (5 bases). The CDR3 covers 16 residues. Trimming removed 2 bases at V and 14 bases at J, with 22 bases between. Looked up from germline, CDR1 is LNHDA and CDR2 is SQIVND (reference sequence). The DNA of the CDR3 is TGTGCCAGTAGTATACAATGGGAGACAAGCGGGGGGACCCTCCACTTT. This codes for CASSIQWETSGGTLHF.

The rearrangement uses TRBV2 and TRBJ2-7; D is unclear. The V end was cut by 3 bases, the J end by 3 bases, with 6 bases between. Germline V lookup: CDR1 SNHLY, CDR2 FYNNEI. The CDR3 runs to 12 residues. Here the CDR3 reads CASSDYGYEQYF. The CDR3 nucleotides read TGTGCCAGCAGTGACTATGGCTACGAGCAGTACTTC. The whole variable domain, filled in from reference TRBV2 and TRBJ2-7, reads EPEVTQTPSHQVTQMGQEVILRCVPISNHLYFYWYRQILGQKVEFLVSFYNNEISEKSEIFDDQFSVERPDGSNFTLKIRSTKLEDSAMYFCASSDYGYEQYFGPGTRLTVT.

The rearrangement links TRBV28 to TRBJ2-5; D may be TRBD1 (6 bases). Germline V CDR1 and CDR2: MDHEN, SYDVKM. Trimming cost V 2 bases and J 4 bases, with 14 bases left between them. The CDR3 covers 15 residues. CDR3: CASSLDNRVGETQYF. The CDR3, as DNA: TGTGCCAGCAGTTTAGACAACAGGGTTGGAGAGACCCAGTACTTC. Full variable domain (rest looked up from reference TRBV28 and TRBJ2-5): DVKVTQSSRYLVKRTGEKVFLECVQDMDHENMFWYRQDPGLGLRLIYFSYDVKMKEKGDIPEGYSVSREKKERFSLILESASTNQTSMYLCASSLDNRVGETQYFGPGTRLLVL.

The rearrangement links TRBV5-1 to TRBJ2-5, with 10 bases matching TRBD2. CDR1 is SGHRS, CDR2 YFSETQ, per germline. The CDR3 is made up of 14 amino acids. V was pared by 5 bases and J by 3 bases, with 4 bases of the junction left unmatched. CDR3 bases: TGCGCCAGCAGTCGGCTAGCGGGAGAAGAGACCCAGTACTTC. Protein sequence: CASSRLAGEETQYF.

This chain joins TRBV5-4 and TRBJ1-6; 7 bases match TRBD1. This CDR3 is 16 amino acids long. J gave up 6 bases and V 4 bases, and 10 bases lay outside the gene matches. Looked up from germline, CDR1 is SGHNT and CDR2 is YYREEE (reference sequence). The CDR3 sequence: CASSPGRGQFNSPLHF. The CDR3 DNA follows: TGTGCCAGCAGCCCCGGTAGGGGGCAGTTTAATTCACCCCTCCACTTT. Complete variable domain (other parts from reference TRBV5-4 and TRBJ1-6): ETGVTQSPTHLIKTRGQQVTLRCSSQSGHNTVSWYQQALGQGPQFIFQYYREEENGRGNFPPRFSGLQFPNYSSELNVNALELDDSALYLCASSPGRGQFNSPLHFGNGTRLTVT.

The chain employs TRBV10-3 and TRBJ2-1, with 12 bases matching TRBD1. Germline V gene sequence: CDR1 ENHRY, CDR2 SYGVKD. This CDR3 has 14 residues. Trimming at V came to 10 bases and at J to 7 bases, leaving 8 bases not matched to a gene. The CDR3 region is CATEPGQGANEQFF. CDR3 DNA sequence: TGTGCCACTGAACCGGGACAGGGGGCGAATGAGCAGTTCTTC.

The CDR3 reads CASSTFSGIIANEKLFF. Written as DNA, the CDR3 is TGTGCCAGCAGCACTTTTTCAGGGATTATCGCTAATGAAAAACTGTTTTTT. V gene TRBV7-2 combines with J gene TRBJ1-4; a weak D match, TRBD1 (5 bases). The CDR3 runs to 17 residues. Trimming stripped 5 bases from V and 3 bases from J, with 19 bases between. The germline CDR1 and CDR2 sequences are SGHTA and FQGNSA.

Written as DNA, the CDR3 is TGCGCCAGCAGCTTGTTGGGGGGGAAAGAGACCCAGTACTTC. This encodes CASSLLGGKETQYF. The chain joins TRBV5-1 to TRBJ2-5; 7 bases fit TRBD2. Germline lookup yields CDR1 SGHRS and CDR2 YFSETQ. The V and J ends lost 1 base and 3 bases, in that order; junction bases with no gene match: 3. The CDR3 covers 14 residues.

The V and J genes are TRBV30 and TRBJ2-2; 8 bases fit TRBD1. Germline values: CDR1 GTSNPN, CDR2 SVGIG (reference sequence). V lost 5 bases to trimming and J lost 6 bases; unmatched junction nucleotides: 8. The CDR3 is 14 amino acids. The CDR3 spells CAWRQTGGPGELFF. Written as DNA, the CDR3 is TGTGCCTGGCGCCAAACAGGGGGACCCGGGGAGCTGTTTTTT.

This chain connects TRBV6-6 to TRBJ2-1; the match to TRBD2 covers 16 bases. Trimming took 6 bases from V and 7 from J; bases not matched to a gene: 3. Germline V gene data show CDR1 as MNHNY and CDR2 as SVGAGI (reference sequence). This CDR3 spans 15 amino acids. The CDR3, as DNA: TGTGCCAGCAGCCAGGGACTAGCGGGGGGGAATGAGCAGTTCTTC. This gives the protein CASSQGLAGGNEQFF.

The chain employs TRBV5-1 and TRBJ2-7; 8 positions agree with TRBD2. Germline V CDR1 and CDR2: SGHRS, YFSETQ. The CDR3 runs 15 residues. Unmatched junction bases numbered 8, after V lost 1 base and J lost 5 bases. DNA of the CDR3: TGCGCCAGCAGCTTGTCCGGGACTAGTTACAACGAGCAGTACTTC. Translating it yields CASSLSGTSYNEQYF.

The CDR3 sequence: CASSFPVDTQYF. Here the CDR3 DNA reads TGTGCCAGCAGCTTTCCCGTTGATACGCAGTATTTT. This chain connects TRBV7-9 to TRBJ2-3; no firm D call. The germline V gene has CDR1 SEHNR and CDR2 FQNEAQ (reference sequence). This CDR3 comprises 12 residues. Between the trimmed V and J ends, which lost 3 bases and 6 bases, there was a span of 7 bases.

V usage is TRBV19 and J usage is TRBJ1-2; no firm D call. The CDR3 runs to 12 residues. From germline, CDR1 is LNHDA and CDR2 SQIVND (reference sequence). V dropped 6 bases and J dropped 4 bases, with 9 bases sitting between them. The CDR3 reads CASRAGLYGYTF. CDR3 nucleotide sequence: TGTGCCAGTAGGGCAGGCCTCTATGGCTACACCTTC. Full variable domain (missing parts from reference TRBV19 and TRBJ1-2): DGGITQSPKYLFRKEGQNVTLSCEQNLNHDAMYWYRQDPGQGLRLIYYSQIVNDFQKGDIAEGYSVSREKKESFPLTVTSAQKNPTAFYLCASRAGLYGYTFGSGTRLTVV.

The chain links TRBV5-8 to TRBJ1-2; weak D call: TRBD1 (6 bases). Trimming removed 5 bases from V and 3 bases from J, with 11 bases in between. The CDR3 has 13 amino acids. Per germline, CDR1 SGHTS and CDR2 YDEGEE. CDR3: CASSRTGYYGYTF. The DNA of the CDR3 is TGTGCCAGCAGTCGAACAGGGTACTATGGCTACACCTTC.

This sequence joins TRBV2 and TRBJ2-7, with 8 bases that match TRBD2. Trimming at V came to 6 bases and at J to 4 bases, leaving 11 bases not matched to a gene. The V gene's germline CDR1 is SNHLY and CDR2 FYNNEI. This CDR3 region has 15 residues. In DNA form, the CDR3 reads TGTGCCAGCAGCGCGTTGGGCGGGGGGACTTACGAGCAGTACTTC. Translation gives CASSALGGGTYEQYF.

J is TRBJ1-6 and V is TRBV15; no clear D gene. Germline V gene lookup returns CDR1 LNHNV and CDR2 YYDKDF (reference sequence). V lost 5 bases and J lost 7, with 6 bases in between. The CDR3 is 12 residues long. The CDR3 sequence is CATSERNSPLHF. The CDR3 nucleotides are TGTGCCACCAGCGAGAGGAATTCACCCCTCCACTTT.

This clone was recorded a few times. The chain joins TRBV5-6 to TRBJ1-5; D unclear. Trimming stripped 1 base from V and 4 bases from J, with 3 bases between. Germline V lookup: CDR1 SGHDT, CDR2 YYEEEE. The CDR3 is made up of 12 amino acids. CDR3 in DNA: TGTGCCAGCAGCTTGTTAAATCAGCCCCAGCATTTT. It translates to CASSLLNQPQHF.

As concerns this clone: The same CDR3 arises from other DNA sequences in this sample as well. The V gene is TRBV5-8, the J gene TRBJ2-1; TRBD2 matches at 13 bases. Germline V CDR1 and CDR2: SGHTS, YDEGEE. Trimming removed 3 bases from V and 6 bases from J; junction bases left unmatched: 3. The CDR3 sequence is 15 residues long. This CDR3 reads CASSSGLAGVNEQFF. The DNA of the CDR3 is TGTGCCAGCAGCTCAGGACTAGCGGGAGTCAATGAGCAGTTCTTC.

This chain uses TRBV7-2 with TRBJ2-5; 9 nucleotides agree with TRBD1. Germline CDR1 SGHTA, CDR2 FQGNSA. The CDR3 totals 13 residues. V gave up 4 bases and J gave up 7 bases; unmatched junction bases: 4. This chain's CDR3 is CASSSTGGGTQYF. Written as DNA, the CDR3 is TGTGCCAGCAGCTCGACAGGGGGAGGGACCCAGTACTTC.

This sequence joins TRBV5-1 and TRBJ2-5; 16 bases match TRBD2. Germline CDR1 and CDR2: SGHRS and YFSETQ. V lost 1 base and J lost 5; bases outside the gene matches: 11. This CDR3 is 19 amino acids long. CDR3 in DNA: TGCGCCAGCAGCTTGATCGGGACTAGCGGGGGGGACCAACGGGAGACCCAGTACTTC. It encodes CASSLIGTSGGDQRETQYF.

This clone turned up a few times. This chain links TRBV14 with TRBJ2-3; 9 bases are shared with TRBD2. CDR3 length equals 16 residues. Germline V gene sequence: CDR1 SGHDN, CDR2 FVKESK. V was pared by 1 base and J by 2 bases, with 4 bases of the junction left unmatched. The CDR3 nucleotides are TGTGCCAGCAGCCAAGGGTTAGCGGGAGCCACAGATACGCAGTATTTT. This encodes CASSQGLAGATDTQYF.

Here the CDR3 DNA reads TGTGCCAGCAGCATACAGGGGAGCGTCAATCAGCCCCAGCATTTT. Translation: CASSIQGSVNQPQHF. The chain joins TRBV5-5 to TRBJ1-5; 7 positions agree with TRBD1. CDR1 SGHKS and CDR2 YYEKEE come from the germline V gene (reference sequence). The CDR3 runs 15 residues. V shed 4 bases, J shed 3 bases, and the junction held 7 bases outside the gene matches.

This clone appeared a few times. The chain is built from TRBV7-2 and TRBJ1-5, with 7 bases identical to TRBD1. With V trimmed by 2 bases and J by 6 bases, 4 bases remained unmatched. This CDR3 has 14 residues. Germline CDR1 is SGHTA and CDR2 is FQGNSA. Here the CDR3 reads CASSLRTGGQPQHF. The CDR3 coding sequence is TGTGCCAGCAGCTTAAGGACAGGCGGTCAGCCCCAGCATTTT.

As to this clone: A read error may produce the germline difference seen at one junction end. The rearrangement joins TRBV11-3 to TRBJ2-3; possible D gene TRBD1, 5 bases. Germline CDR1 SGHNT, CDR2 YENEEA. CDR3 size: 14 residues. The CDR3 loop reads CASSLGGRTGTQYF. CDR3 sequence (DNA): TGTGCCAGCAGCTTAGGTGGGCGCACAGGTACGCAGTATTTT. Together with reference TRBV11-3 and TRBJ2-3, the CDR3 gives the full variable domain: EAGVVQSPRYKIIEKKQPVAFWCNPISGHNTLYWYLQNLGQGPELLIRYENEEAVDDSQLPKDRFSAERLKGVDSTLKIQPAELGDSAVYLCASSLGGRTGTQYFGPGTRLTVL.

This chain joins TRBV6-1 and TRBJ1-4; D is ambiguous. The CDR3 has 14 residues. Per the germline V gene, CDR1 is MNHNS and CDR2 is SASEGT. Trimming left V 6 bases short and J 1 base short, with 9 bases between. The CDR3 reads CASSLTRTNEKLFF. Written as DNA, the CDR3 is TGTGCCAGCAGCCTGACAAGAACTAATGAAAAACTGTTTTTT.

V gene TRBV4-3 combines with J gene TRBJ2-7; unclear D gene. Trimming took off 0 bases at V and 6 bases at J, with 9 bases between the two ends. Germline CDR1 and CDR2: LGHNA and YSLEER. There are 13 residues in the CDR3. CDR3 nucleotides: TGCGCCAGCAGCCAAGACGAGGCCCGCGAGCAGTACTTC. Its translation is CASSQDEAREQYF.

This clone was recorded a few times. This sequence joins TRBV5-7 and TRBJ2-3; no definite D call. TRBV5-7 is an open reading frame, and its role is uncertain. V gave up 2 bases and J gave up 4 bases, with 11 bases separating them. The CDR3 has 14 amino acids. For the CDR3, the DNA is TGTGCCAGCAGCTTCCTGGTGGAGTCAGATACGCAGTATTTT. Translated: CASSFLVESDTQYF.

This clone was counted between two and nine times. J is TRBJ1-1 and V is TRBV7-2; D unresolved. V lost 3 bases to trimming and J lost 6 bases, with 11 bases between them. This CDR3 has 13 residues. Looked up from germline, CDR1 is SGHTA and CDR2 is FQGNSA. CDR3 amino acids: CASSFAGSPEAFF. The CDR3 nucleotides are TGTGCCAGCAGCTTTGCCGGGTCCCCTGAAGCTTTCTTT.